This T cell receptor (beta chain) was captured by sequencing in a study of blood T cells in healthy people across ages. In the study overall: About one barcoded beta molecule per two T cells was the capture yield of template switching.

Per sample, extraction of total RNA gave at least 6 micrograms in every case. This clonotype has only a few counts. A junction boundary mismatches the germline segment, possibly from a read error. A second roughly 6 to 12 cycle PCR used barcoded and J-beta primers. Every cDNA molecule carried a tag from a template-switch adaptor bearing 12 random nucleotides. Each CDR3 protein gets one entry after TCRdb re-called the 5' RACE reads with MiXCR. The sample holds more than 500,000 distinct CDR3 sequences; approximately 30% are singletons and the top ten take less than 20%. Germline V gene data show CDR1 as MNHEY and CDR2 as SVGEGT. CDR3 length: 14 amino acids.

The sample taken for sequencing was blood. The TCR was taken from a woman in her 70s in good health. The gene calls are TRBV6-2 or TRBV6-3 and TRBJ2-5; D not certain. CDR3 bases: TGTGCCAGCAGCGACCCATTCCGAGCAGAGACCCAGCACTTC. It is translated as CASSDPFRAETQHF.